The 23 T cell receptor beta chains below were found in one sample sequenced in a study of cytomegalovirus exposure and HLA in healthy donors. The PCR employed 60 Vbeta primers together with 13 Jbeta primers. Generated by immunoSEQ multiplex PCR, the TCRdb table keeps only in-frame clones and is missing some. Of about 160,000 clones in the sample, around 80% were seen once. Material for sequencing was PBMCs. The source is a male donor in good health and CMV-seropositive.

J is TRBJ2-7 and V is TRBV28, with 7 nucleotides matching TRBD2. The J segment lost 1 base and the V segment lost 7 bases, leaving 10 bases of the junction unmatched. Germline values: CDR1 MDHEN, CDR2 SYDVKM. The CDR3 is made up of 15 amino acids. The CDR3 region has the DNA TGTGCCAGCACCCCCCCCAAGCGGGGATCCTACGAGCAGTACTTC. Its translation is CASTPPKRGSYEQYF.

The J gene is TRBJ2-7, the V gene TRBV5-1; 13 nucleotides align to TRBD2. The CDR3 is 16 amino acids. Germline lookup yields CDR1 SGHRS and CDR2 YFSETQ. Trimming cost V 3 bases and J 0 bases; bases outside gene matches: 3. As DNA, the CDR3 is TGCGCCAGCAGCTGGGGACTAGCGGGAACCTCCTACGAGCAGTACTTC. Amino acid sequence: CASSWGLAGTSYEQYF.

The gene calls are TRBV23-1 and TRBJ2-1; D remains unclear. TRBV23-1 is annotated as an ORF whose role is uncertain. V was clipped by 4 bases and J by 9 bases, with 13 bases between them. CDR3 length: 13 amino acids. CDR3 sequence reads: CASSLPVRSEQFF. The CDR3 nucleotides read TGCGCCAGCAGTCTACCTGTGAGGAGTGAGCAGTTCTTC.

V usage is TRBV4-2 and J usage is TRBJ2-6, with D possibly matching TRBD1 (7 bases). CDR3 length: 19 amino acids. CDR1 and CDR2 (germline): LGHNA, YNFKEQ. V was trimmed by 2 bases and J by 2 bases, leaving 19 bases between them. The CDR3 reads CASSQQGGVTVAGANVLTF. CDR3 DNA sequence: TGTGCCAGCAGCCAACAGGGGGGCGTTACTGTTGCTGGGGCCAACGTCCTGACTTTC.

This chain joins TRBV4-2 and TRBJ1-2, with 11 bases aligning to TRBD1. The length of the CDR3 is 14 residues. V lost 2 bases and J lost 7; bases outside the gene matches: 3. Germline V gene sequence: CDR1 LGHNA, CDR2 YNFKEQ. The CDR3 bases are TGTGCCAGCAGCCAAACGGGACAGGGGGTTGGCTACACCTTC. Its translation is CASSQTGQGVGYTF.

This clone was counted once. V gene TRBV5-1 combines with J gene TRBJ2-7, with unresolved D. Trimming removed 0 bases at V and 2 bases at J, with 9 bases between. Germline V gene lookup returns CDR1 SGHRS and CDR2 YFSETQ. This CDR3 spans 14 amino acids. CDR3 in amino acids: CASSLGPEPYEQYF. The CDR3 coding sequence is TGCGCCAGCAGCTTGGGGCCAGAACCCTACGAGCAGTACTTC.

The V call is TRBV9, the J call TRBJ1-1; no clear D. Between the trimmed V and J ends, which lost 1 base and 1 base, there was a span of 8 bases. This CDR3 is 14 amino acids long. In germline, CDR1 is SGDLS, CDR2 YYNGEE. The DNA of the CDR3 is TGTGCCAGCAGCGTAACAGCTTCGAACACTGAAGCTTTCTTT. Its translation: CASSVTASNTEAFF. Variable domain in full (rest from reference TRBV9 and TRBJ1-1): DSGVTQTPKHLITATGQRVTLRCSPRSGDLSVYWYQQSLDQGLQFLIQYYNGEERAKGNILERFSAQQFPDLHSELNLSSLELGDSALYFCASSVTASNTEAFFGQGTRLTVV.

The chain combines TRBV5-5 with TRBJ1-2; 9 positions agree with TRBD1. This CDR3 is built from 16 residues. Losses at the gene ends were 5 bases for V and 2 bases for J; bases not matched to a gene: 10. CDR1 is SGHKS, CDR2 YYEKEE, per germline (reference sequence). CDR3: CASRTGTGLANYGYTF. The CDR3 DNA follows: TGTGCCAGCAGAACCGGGACAGGGTTAGCCAACTATGGCTACACCTTC.

Remarks on this clone: The same CDR3 can be traced to other DNA sequences in this sample. The chain is built from TRBV6-5 and TRBJ2-7, with a weak D call TRBD2 (6 bases). The length of the CDR3 is 16 residues. Germline CDR1 is MNHEY and CDR2 is SVGAGI. V lost 0 bases to trimming and J lost 0 bases, with 12 bases between them. CDR3 coding DNA: TGTGCCAGCAGTTACTCGAGCGGAGGGAGCTCCTACGAGCAGTACTTC. It encodes CASSYSSGGSSYEQYF.

The chain combines TRBV27 with TRBJ2-7, with 9 bases identical to TRBD1. CDR1 is MNHEY and CDR2 is SMNVEV in the germline V gene (reference sequence). There are 11 residues in the CDR3. The V gene end was trimmed by 8 bases and the J gene end by 4 bases; junction bases not matched to a gene: 0. The CDR3 loop is CASGTGYEQYF. The CDR3 nucleotides read TGTGCCAGCGGGACAGGGTACGAGCAGTACTTC.

V usage is TRBV11-2 and J usage is TRBJ1-2, with unresolved D. CDR1 and CDR2 from the germline V gene are SGHAT and FQNNGV. The CDR3 length is 16 residues. The ends were cut back, 1 base at V and 5 bases at J, with 17 bases in the middle. In DNA, the CDR3 is TGTGCCAGCAGCTTAGTCGGGTCAGCTAGTAGGTATGGCTACACCTTC. This encodes CASSLVGSASRYGYTF.

The rearrangement joins TRBV9 to TRBJ2-2; 12 bases map to TRBD2. J lost 6 bases, V lost 3 bases, and 6 bases had no gene match. This CDR3 has 16 amino acids. Germline V gene data show CDR1 as SGDLS and CDR2 as YYNGEE. The CDR3 DNA is TGTGCCAGCAGCGAAACTAGCGGGGGGTCGGCCGGGGAGCTGTTTTTT. Protein product: CASSETSGGSAGELFF.

V usage is TRBV19 and J usage is TRBJ1-1; 12 bases are a match to TRBD1. V lost 5 bases and J lost 10; bases outside the gene matches: 14. The CDR3 is 16 residues long. CDR1 is LNHDA and CDR2 is SQIVND in the germline V gene (reference sequence). The CDR3: CASSPLGTGGLSTAFF. CDR3 coding DNA: TGTGCCAGTAGTCCCCTCGGGACAGGGGGCCTGTCAACAGCTTTCTTT. Full variable domain (missing parts from reference TRBV19 and TRBJ1-1): DGGITQSPKYLFRKEGQNVTLSCEQNLNHDAMYWYRQDPGQGLRLIYYSQIVNDFQKGDIAEGYSVSREKKESFPLTVTSAQKNPTAFYLCASSPLGTGGLSTAFFGQGTRLTVV.

This rearrangement joins TRBV11-2 to TRBJ2-3; D gene uncertain. V shed 0 bases and J shed 0 bases, with 7 bases lying between them. Germline CDR1 SGHAT, CDR2 FQNNGV. The CDR3 covers 15 residues. Here the CDR3 DNA reads TGTGCCAGCAGCTTAGAACCCCGGAGCACAGATACGCAGTATTTT. The encoded protein is CASSLEPRSTDTQYF.

The rearrangement links TRBV7-6 to TRBJ2-4; D call uncertain. From germline, CDR1 is SGHVS and CDR2 FNYEAQ. This CDR3 spans 14 amino acids. V was clipped by 5 bases and J by 3 bases, with 11 bases between them. The CDR3 region is CASSPNSYKNIQYF. The CDR3 region has the DNA TGTGCCAGCAGCCCCAACTCCTACAAAAACATTCAGTACTTC.

This clone was recorded only once. The chain employs TRBV4-2 and TRBJ2-7, with a possible D match to TRBD2 (7 bases). Trimming took off 4 bases at V and 4 bases at J, with 14 bases between the two ends. Germline-derived CDR1 and CDR2 are LGHNA and YNFKEQ. The CDR3 spans 14 residues. CDR3 coding DNA: TGTGCCAGCAGCCCGTCGGGGGGCGAATACGAGCAGTACTTC. Encoded protein: CASSPSGGEYEQYF.

V is TRBV11-3 and J is TRBJ2-1, with 11 bases aligning to TRBD2. V gave up 0 bases and J gave up 5 bases; unmatched junction bases: 3. CDR1 and CDR2 (germline): SGHNT, YENEEA. The CDR3 has 16 residues. The chain's CDR3 is CASSLDSGRVNNEQFF. CDR3 nucleotide sequence: TGTGCCAGCAGCTTAGATAGCGGGAGGGTAAACAATGAGCAGTTCTTC.

The chain links TRBV30 to TRBJ1-2; D may be TRBD1 (5 bases). Trimming removed 4 bases from V and 8 bases from J, with 23 bases in between. CDR3 size: 15 residues. Germline CDR1 GTSNPN, CDR2 SVGIG (reference sequence). CDR3 amino acids: CAWTVLMATAGGYTF. Here the CDR3 DNA reads TGTGCCTGGACTGTTCTGATGGCTACCGCAGGGGGCTACACCTTC.

This clone has only a few counts. This rearrangement joins TRBV30 to TRBJ2-2; TRBD1 matches 8 bases. This CDR3 region has 16 residues. J gave up 6 bases and V 4 bases, and 13 bases lay outside the gene matches. Germline V gene data show CDR1 as GTSNPN and CDR2 as SVGIG (reference sequence). The CDR3 DNA reads TGTGCCTGGATCACCGGGACAGGAGGGACGGCCGGGGAGCTGTTTTTT. This encodes CAWITGTGGTAGELFF.

The genes are TRBV20-1 and TRBJ2-7; 9 positions match TRBD1. CDR1 is DFQATT, CDR2 SNEGSKA, per germline (reference sequence). The CDR3 has 11 residues. Trimming cost V 7 bases and J 2 bases; bases outside gene matches: 0. The CDR3 bases are TGCAGTGGGGACAGGGCCTACGAGCAGTACTTC. It is translated as CSGDRAYEQYF.

The V call is TRBV25-1, the J call TRBJ2-5; possible D gene TRBD1, 6 bases. Germline CDR1 MGHDK, CDR2 SYGVNS. The CDR3 is 16 amino acids. V was shortened by 3 bases and J by 1 base, with 15 bases between the two germline ends. CDR3 sequence: CASSEGALGSQETQYF. CDR3 DNA: TGTGCCAGCAGTGAGGGGGCTCTAGGAAGCCAAGAGACCCAGTACTTC.

The chain has TRBV7-9 and TRBJ2-1, with 7 nucleotides matching TRBD2. CDR3 length: 12 residues. The J segment lost 7 bases and the V segment lost 5 bases, leaving 2 bases of the junction unmatched. Germline V lookup: CDR1 SEHNR, CDR2 FQNEAQ (reference sequence). CDR3 residues: CASSPGGNEQFF. The CDR3 DNA reads TGTGCCAGCAGCCCCGGGGGGAATGAGCAGTTCTTC.

The genes are TRBV5-1 and TRBJ2-1; weak D call: TRBD1 (5 bases). There are 14 residues in the CDR3. Germline V CDR1 and CDR2: SGHRS, YFSETQ. V shed 7 bases and J shed 0 bases, with 11 bases lying between them. CDR3 bases: TGCGCCAGCGGGGCAACGAGCTCCTACAATGAGCAGTTCTTC. It is translated as CASGATSSYNEQFF. The complete variable domain, with remaining parts taken from reference TRBV5-1 and TRBJ2-1, reads KAGVTQTPRYLIKTRGQQVTLSCSPISGHRSVSWYQQTPGQGLQFLFEYFSETQRNKGNFPGRFSGRQFSNSRSEMNVSTLELGDSALYLCASGATSSYNEQFFGPGTRLTVL.